This T cell receptor beta chain was documented in a study of T cells in Graves' hyperthyroidism and ophthalmopathy. The CDR3 consists of 16 residues. CDR1 is MGHRA and CDR2 is YSYEKL in the germline V gene. V shed 5 bases and J shed 2 bases, with 15 bases lying between them. RNA transcripts served as the template for amplifying TCR beta CDR3 regions. The HTBI primer set served for first-round RT-PCR of the TCR CDR3. TCRdb itself ran the multiplex PCR reads through MiXCR, one entry per CDR3 protein. The table includes approximately 430,000 distinct CDR3 sequences, more than 15% detected once. The chain combines TRBV4-1 with TRBJ2-2; D remains unclear. Material for sequencing was blood. The origin of this receptor is a woman aged 18-35 years with Graves' hyperthyroidism. The CDR3 protein is CASSSRHIANTGELFF. The CDR3 DNA follows: TGCGCCAGCAGCTCGAGACATATCGCAAACACCGGGGAGCTGTTTTTT.